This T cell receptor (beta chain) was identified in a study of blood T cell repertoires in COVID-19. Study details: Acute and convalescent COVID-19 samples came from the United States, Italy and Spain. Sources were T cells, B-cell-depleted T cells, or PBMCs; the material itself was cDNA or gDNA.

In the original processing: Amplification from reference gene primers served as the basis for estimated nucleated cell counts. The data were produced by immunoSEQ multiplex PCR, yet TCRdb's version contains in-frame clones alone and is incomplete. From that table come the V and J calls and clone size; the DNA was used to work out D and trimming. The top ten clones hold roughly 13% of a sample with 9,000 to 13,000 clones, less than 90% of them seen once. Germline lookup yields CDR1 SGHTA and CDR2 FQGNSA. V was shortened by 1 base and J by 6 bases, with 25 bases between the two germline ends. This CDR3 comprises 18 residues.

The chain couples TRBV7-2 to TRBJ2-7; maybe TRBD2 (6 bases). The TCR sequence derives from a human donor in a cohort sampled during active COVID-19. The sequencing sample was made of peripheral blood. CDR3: CASSLVIRVGGTDGEQYF. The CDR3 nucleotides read TGTGCCAGCAGCTTAGTCATTAGGGTGGGCGGGACCGACGGCGAGCAGTACTTC.